Listed below are T cell receptor beta chains from one sample, sequenced in a study of blood T cell repertoires in COVID-19. The data were produced by immunoSEQ multiplex PCR, yet TCRdb's version contains in-frame clones alone and is incomplete. In the table there are 100,000 or so clones, about 85% of which are singletons. Sequenced sample: peripheral blood. Source of these receptors: a human donor in a cohort sampled during active COVID-19. Each CDR3 is given without its conserved first and last residue. Fields, in order: V gene, J gene, CDR3 protein.

TRBV18	TRBJ1-3	ASSPPGSETGNTIY
TRBV28	TRBJ2-5	ASSLGGRGTQY
TRBV7-2	TRBJ1-1	ASSLVGRGGTEAF
TRBV5-1	TRBJ2-3	ASSGPGTDTQY
TRBV7-3	TRBJ2-3	ASSYGSTDTQY
TRBV5-1	TRBJ2-2	ASSPRTGTGELF
TRBV5-1	TRBJ2-5	ASSGGTRLGETQY
TRBV10-3	TRBJ2-3	AISDPRQGTDTQY
TRBV19	TRBJ1-2	ASLPQDSPNYGYT
TRBV7-3	TRBJ2-1	ASSSELDAEQF
TRBV9	TRBJ2-1	ASSSREGHEQF
TRBV6-5	TRBJ1-1	ASSSPTGTQATEAF
TRBV30	TRBJ2-5	AWSPASGVTETQY
TRBV3-1/TRBV3-2	TRBJ1-6	ASSHADSAYNSPLH
TRBV28	TRBJ1-1	ASSTHGMTGGAGEAF
TRBV6-4	TRBJ1-5	ASSDFRTGDNQPQH
TRBV5-6	TRBJ2-7	ASSHSGGSYEQY
TRBV19	TRBJ2-7	ASSIPGRDFFEQY
TRBV2	TRBJ2-7	ASSGDLADEQY
TRBV9	TRBJ2-7	ASSVAGTPYEQY
TRBV6-1	TRBJ2-5	ASSESAGGETQY
TRBV9	TRBJ2-1	ASSVDGQGYNEQF
TRBV5-1	TRBJ1-1	ASSKGPDRDEGNTEAF
TRBV5-1	TRBJ2-2	ASSRTGATGELF
TRBV7-9	TRBJ2-3	ASRSWGGTDTQY
TRBV28	TRBJ2-7	ASSLELAGSREQY
TRBV5-1	TRBJ2-7	ASSLDSGQGAIREQY
TRBV28	TRBJ1-6	ASGFGQGPPLH
TRBV5-4	TRBJ2-2	ASSFMGHYTGELF
TRBV3-1/TRBV3-2	TRBJ2-5	ASSQDWGGPEETQY
TRBV7-3	TRBJ2-1	ASSLILAGEGEQF
TRBV3-1/TRBV3-2	TRBJ2-3	ASSHLAGSRDTQY
TRBV6-2/TRBV6-3	TRBJ1-2	ASSPDTSSNYGYT
TRBV24-1	TRBJ2-3	ATSPPGTGADTQY
TRBV30	TRBJ2-4	AWSGRVAKNIQY
TRBV27	TRBJ1-2	ASSLTGVNYGYT
TRBV4-1	TRBJ2-5	ASSQGDRPRGAQY
TRBV11-2	TRBJ1-3	ASSWTGIAGNTIY
TRBV5-1	TRBJ1-3	ASSQRQVSGNTIY
TRBV30	TRBJ1-3	AWSPSTGTGNTIY
TRBV7-8	TRBJ2-7	ASSLVAGGAYEQY
TRBV19	TRBJ1-3	ASSMSWRISGNTIY
TRBV3-1/TRBV3-2	TRBJ1-1	ASSPTGGGAEAF
TRBV15	TRBJ1-2	ATSRDSNGYGYT
TRBV24-1	TRBJ2-5	ATSDSRGSGETQY
TRBV5-4	TRBJ1-4	ASSLSGEVDGKLF
TRBV7-6	TRBJ1-6	ASSLESTDSNSPLH
TRBV5-1	TRBJ2-3	ASSFLAGTNTDTQY
TRBV18	TRBJ1-1	ASSPEQVDTEAF
TRBV7-2	TRBJ1-5	ASSAGGPNQPQH
TRBV7-6	TRBJ1-5	ASSPGQGVDQPQH